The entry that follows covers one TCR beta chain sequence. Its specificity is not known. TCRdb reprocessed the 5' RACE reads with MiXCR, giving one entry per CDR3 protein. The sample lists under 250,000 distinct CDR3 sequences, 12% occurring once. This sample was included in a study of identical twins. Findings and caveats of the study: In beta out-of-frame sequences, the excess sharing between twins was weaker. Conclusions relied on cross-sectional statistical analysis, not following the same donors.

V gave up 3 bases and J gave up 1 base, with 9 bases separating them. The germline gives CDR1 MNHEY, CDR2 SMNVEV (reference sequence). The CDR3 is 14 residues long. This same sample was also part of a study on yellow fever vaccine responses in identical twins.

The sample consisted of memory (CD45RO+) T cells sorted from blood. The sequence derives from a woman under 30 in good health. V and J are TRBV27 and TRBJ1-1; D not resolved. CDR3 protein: CASSFKRGNTEAFF. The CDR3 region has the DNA TGTGCCAGCAGTTTCAAAAGAGGGAACACTGAAGCTTTCTTT.